This T cell receptor (beta chain) was identified during a study of metastatic and nonmetastatic thyroid tumors. Looking at the study overall: Repertoire comparison spanned blood and tumor or nodule tissue of malignant and benign thyroid patients.

As concerns this clone: What it binds is not known.

TCRdb re-analyzed the PCR reads through MiXCR. The profile shows over 10,000 clones, around 10% of them singletons. Thyroid surgery had not been preceded by any treatment in any patient. The study, taken as a whole, reports: Benign nodules were reported to have significantly lower TCR beta diversity than malignant thyroid tumors, in blood and tumor.

Material for sequencing was blood. This receptor was identified in a female donor with papillary thyroid cancer or a benign thyroid nodule (not recorded which). Some clones in this sample may be carry-over from other donors' samples.

The CDR3 coding sequence is TGTGCCAGCAGTGAAGCGGTAAGGGAGACCCAGTACTTC. Translating it yields CASSEAVRETQYF. This chain uses TRBV2 with TRBJ2-5; D call uncertain. This CDR3 has 13 residues. Germline-derived CDR1 and CDR2 are SNHLY and FYNNEI. V lost 0 bases, J lost 5 bases, and 7 bases lay in between.